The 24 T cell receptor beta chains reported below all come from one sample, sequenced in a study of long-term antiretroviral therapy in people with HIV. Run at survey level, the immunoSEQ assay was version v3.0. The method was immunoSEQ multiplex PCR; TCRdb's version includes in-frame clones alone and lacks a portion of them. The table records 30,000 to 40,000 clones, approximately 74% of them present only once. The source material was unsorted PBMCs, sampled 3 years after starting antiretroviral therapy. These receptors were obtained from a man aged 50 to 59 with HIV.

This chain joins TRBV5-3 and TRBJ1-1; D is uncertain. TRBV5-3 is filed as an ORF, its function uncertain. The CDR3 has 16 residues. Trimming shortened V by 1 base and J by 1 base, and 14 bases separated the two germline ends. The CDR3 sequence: CARSLSGDPPNTEAFF. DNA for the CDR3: TGTGCCAGAAGCTTGTCAGGAGACCCCCCGAACACTGAAGCTTTCTTT.

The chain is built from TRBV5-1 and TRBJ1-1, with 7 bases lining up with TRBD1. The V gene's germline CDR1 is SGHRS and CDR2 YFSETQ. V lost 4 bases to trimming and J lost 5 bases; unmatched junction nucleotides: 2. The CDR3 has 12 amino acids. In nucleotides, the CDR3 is TGCGCCAGCAGCCAGGGGGGAACTGAAGCTTTCTTT. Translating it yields CASSQGGTEAFF.

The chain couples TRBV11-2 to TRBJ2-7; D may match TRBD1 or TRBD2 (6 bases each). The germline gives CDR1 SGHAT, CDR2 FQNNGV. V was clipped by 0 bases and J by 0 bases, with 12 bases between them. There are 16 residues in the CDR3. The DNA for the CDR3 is TGTGCCAGCAGCTTAGAGAGGGGGGAGTCCTCCTACGAGCAGTACTTC. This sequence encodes CASSLERGESSYEQYF. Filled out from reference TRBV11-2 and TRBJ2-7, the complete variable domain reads EAGVAQSPRYKIIEKRQSVAFWCNPISGHATLYWYQQILGQGPKLLIQFQNNGVVDDSQLPKDRFSAERLKGVDSTLKIQPAKLEDSAVYLCASSLERGESSYEQYFGPGTRLTVT.

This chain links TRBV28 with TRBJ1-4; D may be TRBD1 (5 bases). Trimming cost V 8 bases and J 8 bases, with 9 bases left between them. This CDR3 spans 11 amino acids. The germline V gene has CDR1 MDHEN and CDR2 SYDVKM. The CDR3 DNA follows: TGTGCCAGCGGGGGAAACGAAAAACTGTTTTTT. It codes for CASGGNEKLFF.

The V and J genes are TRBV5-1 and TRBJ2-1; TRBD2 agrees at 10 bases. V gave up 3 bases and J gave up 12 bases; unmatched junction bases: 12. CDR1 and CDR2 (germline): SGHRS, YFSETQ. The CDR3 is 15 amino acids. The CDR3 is CASSSPSGGPPLQFF. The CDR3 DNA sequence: TGCGCCAGCAGCTCCCCTAGCGGGGGACCGCCCTTGCAGTTCTTC.

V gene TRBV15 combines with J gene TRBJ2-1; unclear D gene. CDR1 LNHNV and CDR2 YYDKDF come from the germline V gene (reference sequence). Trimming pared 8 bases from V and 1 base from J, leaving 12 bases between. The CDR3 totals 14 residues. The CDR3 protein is CATGGGPSYNEQFF. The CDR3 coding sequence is TGTGCCACCGGCGGCGGACCTTCCTACAATGAGCAGTTCTTC.

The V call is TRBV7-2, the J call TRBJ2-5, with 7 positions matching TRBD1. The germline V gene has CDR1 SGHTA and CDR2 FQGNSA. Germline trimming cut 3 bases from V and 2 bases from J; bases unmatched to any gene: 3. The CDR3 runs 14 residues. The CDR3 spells CASSFDREQETQYF. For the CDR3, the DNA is TGTGCCAGCAGCTTTGACAGGGAACAAGAGACCCAGTACTTC. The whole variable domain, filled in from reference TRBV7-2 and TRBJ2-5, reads GAGVSQSPSNKVTEKGKDVELRCDPISGHTALYWYRQSLGQGLEFLIYFQGNSAPDKSGLPSDRFSAERTGGSVSTLTIQRTQQEDSAVYLCASSFDREQETQYFGPGTRLLVL.

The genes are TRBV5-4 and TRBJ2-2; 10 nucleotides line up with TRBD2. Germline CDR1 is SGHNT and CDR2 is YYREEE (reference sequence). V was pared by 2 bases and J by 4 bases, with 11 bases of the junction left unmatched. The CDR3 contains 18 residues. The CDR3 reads CASSFWLAGDEATGELFF. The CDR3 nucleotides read TGTGCCAGCAGCTTTTGGCTAGCGGGGGACGAGGCCACCGGGGAGCTGTTTTTT.

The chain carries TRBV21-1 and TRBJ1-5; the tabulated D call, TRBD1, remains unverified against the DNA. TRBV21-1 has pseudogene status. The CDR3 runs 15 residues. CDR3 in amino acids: CASSKKRQSNQPQHF. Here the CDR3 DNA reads TGTGCCAGCAGCAAAAAGAGACAGAGCAATCAGCCCCAGCATTTT.

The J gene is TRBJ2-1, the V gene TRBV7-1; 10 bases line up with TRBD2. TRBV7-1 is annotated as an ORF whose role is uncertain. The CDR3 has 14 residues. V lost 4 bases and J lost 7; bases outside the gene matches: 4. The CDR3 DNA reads TGTGCCAGCAGCTTGACTAGCGGGTGGAATGAGCAGTTCTTC. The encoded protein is CASSLTSGWNEQFF.

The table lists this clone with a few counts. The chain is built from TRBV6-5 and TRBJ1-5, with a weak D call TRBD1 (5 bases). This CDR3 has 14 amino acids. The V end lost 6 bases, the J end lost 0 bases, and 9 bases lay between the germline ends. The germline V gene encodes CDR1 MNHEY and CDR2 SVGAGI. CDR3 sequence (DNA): TGTGCCAGCAGGGGACCCTATAGCAATCAGCCCCAGCATTTT. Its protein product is CASRGPYSNQPQHF.

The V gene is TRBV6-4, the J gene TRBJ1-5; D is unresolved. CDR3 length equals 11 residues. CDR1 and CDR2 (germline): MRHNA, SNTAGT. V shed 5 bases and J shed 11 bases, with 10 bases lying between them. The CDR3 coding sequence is TGTGCCAGCAGTACCTTCGGGTCCCAGCATTTT. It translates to CASSTFGSQHF.

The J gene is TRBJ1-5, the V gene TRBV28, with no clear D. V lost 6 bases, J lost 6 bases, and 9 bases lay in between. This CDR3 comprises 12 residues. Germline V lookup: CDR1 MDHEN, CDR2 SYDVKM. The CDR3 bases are TGTGCCAGCAGGGCCGGAGCTCAGCCCCAGCATTTT. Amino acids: CASRAGAQPQHF.

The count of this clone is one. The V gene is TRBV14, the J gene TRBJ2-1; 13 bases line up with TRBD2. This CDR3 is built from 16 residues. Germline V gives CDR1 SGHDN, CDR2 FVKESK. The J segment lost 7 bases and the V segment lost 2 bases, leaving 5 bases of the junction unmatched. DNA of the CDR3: TGTGCCAGCAGCCAAACTAGCGGGGGGGCTAGGAATGAGCAGTTCTTC. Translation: CASSQTSGGARNEQFF.

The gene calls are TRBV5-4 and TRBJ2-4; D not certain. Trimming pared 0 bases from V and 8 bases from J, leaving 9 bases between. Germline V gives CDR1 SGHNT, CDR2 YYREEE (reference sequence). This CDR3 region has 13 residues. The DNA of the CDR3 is TGTGCCAGCAGCTTGGCCGGCGCTGACATTCAGTACTTC. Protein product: CASSLAGADIQYF. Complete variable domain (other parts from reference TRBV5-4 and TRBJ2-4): ETGVTQSPTHLIKTRGQQVTLRCSSQSGHNTVSWYQQALGQGPQFIFQYYREEENGRGNFPPRFSGLQFPNYSSELNVNALELDDSALYLCASSLAGADIQYFGAGTRLSVL.

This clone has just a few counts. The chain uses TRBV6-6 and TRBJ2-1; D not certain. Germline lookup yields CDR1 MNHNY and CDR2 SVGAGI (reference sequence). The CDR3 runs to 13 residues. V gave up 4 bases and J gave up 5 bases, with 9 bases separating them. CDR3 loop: CASSLGSHNEQFF. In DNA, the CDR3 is TGTGCCAGCAGTTTGGGTTCCCACAATGAGCAGTTCTTC.

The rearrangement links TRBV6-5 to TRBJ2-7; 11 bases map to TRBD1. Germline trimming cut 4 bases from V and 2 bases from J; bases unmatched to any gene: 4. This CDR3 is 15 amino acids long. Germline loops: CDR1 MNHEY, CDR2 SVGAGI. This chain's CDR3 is CASSCGTGGPYEQYF. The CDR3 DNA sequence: TGTGCCAGCAGTTGTGGGACAGGGGGACCCTACGAGCAGTACTTC.

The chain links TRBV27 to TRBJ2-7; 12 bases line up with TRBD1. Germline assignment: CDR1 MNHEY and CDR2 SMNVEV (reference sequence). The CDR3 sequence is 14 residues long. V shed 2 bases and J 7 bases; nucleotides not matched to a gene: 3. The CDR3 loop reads CASSLQGQGAEQYF. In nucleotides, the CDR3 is TGTGCCAGCAGTTTACAGGGACAGGGGGCGGAGCAGTACTTC.

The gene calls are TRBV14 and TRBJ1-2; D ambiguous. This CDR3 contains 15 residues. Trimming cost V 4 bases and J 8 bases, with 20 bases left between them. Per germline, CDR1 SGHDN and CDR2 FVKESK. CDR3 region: CASSPRRKGSGGYTF. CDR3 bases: TGTGCCAGCAGCCCCAGAAGAAAGGGCTCTGGCGGCTACACCTTC.

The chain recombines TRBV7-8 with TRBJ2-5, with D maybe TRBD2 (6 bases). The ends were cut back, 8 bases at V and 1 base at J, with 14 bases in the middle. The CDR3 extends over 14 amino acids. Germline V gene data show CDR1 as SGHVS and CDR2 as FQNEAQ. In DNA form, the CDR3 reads TGTGCCAGCCTTAGAGGGAGGACCCAAGAGACCCAGTACTTC. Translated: CASLRGRTQETQYF.

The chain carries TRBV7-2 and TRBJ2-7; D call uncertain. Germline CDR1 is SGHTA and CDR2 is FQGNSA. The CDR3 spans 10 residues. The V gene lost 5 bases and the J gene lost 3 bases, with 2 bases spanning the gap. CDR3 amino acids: CASSDYEQYF. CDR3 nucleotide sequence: TGTGCCAGCAGCGACTACGAGCAGTACTTC.

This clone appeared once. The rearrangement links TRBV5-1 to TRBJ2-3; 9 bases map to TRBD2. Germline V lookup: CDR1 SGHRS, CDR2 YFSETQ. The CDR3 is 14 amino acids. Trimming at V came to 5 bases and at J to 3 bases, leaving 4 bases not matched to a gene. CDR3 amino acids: CASSRTSETDTQYF. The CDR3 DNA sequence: TGCGCCAGCAGTCGGACTAGCGAAACAGATACGCAGTATTTT.

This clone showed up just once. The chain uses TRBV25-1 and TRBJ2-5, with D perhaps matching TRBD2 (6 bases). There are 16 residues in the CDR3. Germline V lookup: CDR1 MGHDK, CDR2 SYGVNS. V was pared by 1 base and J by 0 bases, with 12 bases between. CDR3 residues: CASSEFSGSYQETQYF. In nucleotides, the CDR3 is TGTGCCAGCAGTGAATTCAGCGGGTCGTACCAAGAGACCCAGTACTTC.

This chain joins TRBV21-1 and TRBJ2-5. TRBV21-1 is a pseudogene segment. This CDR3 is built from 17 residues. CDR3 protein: CASSKMERSGPGETQYF. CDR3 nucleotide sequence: TGTGCCAGCAGCAAAATGGAGCGCTCAGGCCCGGGAGAGACCCAGTACTTC.